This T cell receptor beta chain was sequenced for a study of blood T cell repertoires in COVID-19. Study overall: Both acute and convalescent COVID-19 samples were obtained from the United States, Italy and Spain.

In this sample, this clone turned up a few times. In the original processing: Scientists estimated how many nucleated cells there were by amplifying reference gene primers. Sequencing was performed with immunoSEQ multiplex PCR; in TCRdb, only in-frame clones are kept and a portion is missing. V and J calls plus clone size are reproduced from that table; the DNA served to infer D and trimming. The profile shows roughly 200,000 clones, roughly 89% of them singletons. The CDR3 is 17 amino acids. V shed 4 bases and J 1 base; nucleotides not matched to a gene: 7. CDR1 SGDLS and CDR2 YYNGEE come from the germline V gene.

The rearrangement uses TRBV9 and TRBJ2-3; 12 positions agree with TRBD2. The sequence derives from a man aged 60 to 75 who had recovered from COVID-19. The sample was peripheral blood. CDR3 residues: CASSPQLAGGGTDTQYF. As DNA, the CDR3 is TGTGCCAGCAGCCCCCAGCTAGCGGGAGGGGGCACAGATACGCAGTATTTT.